This entry lists 6 T cell receptor beta chains sequenced from one sample in a study of T cells expressing NK-cell markers. TCRdb reworked the 5' RACE reads into one entry per CDR3 protein, no DNA. This table holds some 500,000 distinct CDR3 sequences. The sample was blood T cells: a sorted CD56 or NKG2C T cell subset, CD4+ or CD8+ T cells, or bulk PBMC T cells (not recorded which). The receptors were sampled from a woman in her forties or fifties in good health.

The chain is built from TRBV13 and TRBJ2-1. CDR3 length equals 13 residues. Germline V CDR1 and CDR2: PRHDT, FYEKMQ (reference sequence). The CDR3 reads CASRGRSYNEQFF.

This chain uses TRBV3-1 with TRBJ2-3; there is no DNA to check the TCRdb D call of TRBD2. The CDR3 is made up of 15 amino acids. From germline, CDR1 is LGHDT and CDR2 YNNKEL (reference sequence). Here the CDR3 reads CASSRTSGMTDTQYF.

The chain carries TRBV7-9 and TRBJ2-1. CDR3 length equals 15 residues. Germline-derived CDR1 and CDR2 are SEHNR and FQNEAQ (reference sequence). The CDR3 reads CASSLVPRMYNEQFF.

CDR3 residues: CASSLGVSGRTVSSYNEQFF. The rearrangement uses TRBV5-1 and TRBJ2-1; the D call of TRBD2 rests on TCRdb alone, since no DNA is present to check it. The germline CDR1 and CDR2 sequences are SGHRS and YFSETQ. This CDR3 is built from 20 residues.

The V call is TRBV2, the J call TRBJ2-7; TCRdb proposes TRBD1, but this gene call is untestable without DNA. The germline gives CDR1 SNHLY, CDR2 FYNNEI. The CDR3 runs 14 residues. The CDR3 loop is CASSSTGLTYEQYF.

The V and J genes are TRBV5-4 and TRBJ2-7; the D call from TCRdb, TRBD1, cannot be confirmed without DNA. The CDR3 is 15 residues long. Germline V gives CDR1 SGHNT, CDR2 YYREEE (reference sequence). This chain's CDR3 is CASSSQGPLSYEQYF. Based on the CDR3 plus reference TRBV5-4 and TRBJ2-7, the full variable domain is ETGVTQSPTHLIKTRGQQVTLRCSSQSGHNTVSWYQQALGQGPQFIFQYYREEENGRGNFPPRFSGLQFPNYSSELNVNALELDDSALYLCASSSQGPLSYEQYFGPGTRLTVT.